This T cell receptor (beta chain) was captured by sequencing in a study of cytomegalovirus exposure and HLA in healthy donors. Both 60 Vbeta primers and 13 Jbeta primers went into the PCR. Assay used: immunoSEQ multiplex PCR; TCRdb lists only in-frame clones, some missing. The sample shows roughly 200,000 clones, roughly 80% of them seen only once. This CDR3 has 15 residues. The V gene's germline CDR1 is SGHDT and CDR2 YYEEEE. The germline V and J ends were trimmed by 5 bases and 6 bases, with 15 bases remaining between them. This clone came up once. Material: PBMCs. The chain carries TRBV5-6 and TRBJ1-6; D gene unclear. The receptor was derived from a female donor in good health and CMV-seronegative. CDR3 protein: CASSWRVEINSPLHF. The CDR3 DNA reads as TGTGCCAGCAGTTGGAGGGTTGAAATTAATTCACCCCTCCACTTT.